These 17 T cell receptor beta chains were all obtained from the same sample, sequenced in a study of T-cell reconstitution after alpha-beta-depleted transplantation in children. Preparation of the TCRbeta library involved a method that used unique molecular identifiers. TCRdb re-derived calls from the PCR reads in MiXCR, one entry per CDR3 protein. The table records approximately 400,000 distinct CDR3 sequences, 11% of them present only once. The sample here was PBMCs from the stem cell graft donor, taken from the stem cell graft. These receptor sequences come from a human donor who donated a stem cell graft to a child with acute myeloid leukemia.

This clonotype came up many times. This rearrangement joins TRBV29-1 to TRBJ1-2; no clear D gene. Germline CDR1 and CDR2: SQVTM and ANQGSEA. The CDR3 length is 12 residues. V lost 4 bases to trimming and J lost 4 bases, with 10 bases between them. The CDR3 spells CSVVEGGYGYTF. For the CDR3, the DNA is TGCAGCGTTGTGGAGGGTGGCTATGGCTACACCTTC. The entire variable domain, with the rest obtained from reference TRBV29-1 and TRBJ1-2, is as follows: SAVISQKPSRDICQRGTSLTIQCQVDSQVTMMFWYRQQPGQSLTLIATANQGSEATYESGFVIDKFPISRPNLTFSTLTVSNMSPEDSSIYLCSVVEGGYGYTFGSGTRLTVV.

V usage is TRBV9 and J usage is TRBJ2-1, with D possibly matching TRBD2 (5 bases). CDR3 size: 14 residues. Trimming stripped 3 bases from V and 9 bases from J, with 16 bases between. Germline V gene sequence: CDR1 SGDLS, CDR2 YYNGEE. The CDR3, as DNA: TGTGCCAGCAGCGGGGCGGGCGCCGGGATTGAGCAGTTCTTC. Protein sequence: CASSGAGAGIEQFF.

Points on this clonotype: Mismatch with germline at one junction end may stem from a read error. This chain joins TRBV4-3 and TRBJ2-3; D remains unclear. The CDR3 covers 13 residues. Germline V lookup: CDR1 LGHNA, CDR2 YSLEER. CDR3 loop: CASSHEYADTRYF. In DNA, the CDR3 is TGCGCCAGCAGCCACGAATACGCAGATACGCGGTATTTT.

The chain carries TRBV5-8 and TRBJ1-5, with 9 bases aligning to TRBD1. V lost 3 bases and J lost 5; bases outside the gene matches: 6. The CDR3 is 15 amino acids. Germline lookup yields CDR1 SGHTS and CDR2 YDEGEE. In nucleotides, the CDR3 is TGTGCCAGCAGCTCCGGGACAGGGAAGGATCAGCCCCAGCATTTT. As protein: CASSSGTGKDQPQHF.

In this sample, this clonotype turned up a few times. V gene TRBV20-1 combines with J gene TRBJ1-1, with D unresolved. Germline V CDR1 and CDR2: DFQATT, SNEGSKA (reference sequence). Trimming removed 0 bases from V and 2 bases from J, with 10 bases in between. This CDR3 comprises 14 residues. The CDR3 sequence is CSARDKATNTEAFF. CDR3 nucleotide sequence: TGCAGTGCTAGAGATAAGGCAACCAACACTGAAGCTTTCTTT.

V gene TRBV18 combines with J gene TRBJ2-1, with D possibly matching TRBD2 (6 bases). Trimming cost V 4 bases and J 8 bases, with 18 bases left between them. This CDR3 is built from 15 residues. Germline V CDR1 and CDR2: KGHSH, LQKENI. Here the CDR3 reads CASSLPGTHVDEQFF. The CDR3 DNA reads TGTGCCAGCTCACTTCCCGGGACTCACGTCGATGAGCAGTTCTTC.

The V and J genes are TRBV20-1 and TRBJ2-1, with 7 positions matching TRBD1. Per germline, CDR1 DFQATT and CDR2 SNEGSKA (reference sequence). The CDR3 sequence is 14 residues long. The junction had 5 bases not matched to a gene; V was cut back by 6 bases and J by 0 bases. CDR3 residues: CSAQDRASYNEQFF. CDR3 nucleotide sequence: TGCAGTGCACAAGACAGGGCCTCCTACAATGAGCAGTTCTTC.

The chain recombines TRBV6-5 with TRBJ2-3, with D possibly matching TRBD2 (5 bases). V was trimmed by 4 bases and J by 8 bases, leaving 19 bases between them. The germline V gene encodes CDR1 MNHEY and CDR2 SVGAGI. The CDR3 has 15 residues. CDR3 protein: CASSSPVGVRATQYF. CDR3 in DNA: TGTGCCAGCAGTTCCCCCGTCGGGGTCCGGGCTACGCAGTATTTT.

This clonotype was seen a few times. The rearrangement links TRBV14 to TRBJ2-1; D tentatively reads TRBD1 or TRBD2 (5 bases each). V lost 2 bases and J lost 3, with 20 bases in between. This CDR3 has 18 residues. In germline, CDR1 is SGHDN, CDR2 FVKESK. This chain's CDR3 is CASSQLARGALFYNEQFF. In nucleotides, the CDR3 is TGTGCCAGCAGCCAACTCGCGAGGGGTGCATTATTCTACAATGAGCAGTTCTTC.

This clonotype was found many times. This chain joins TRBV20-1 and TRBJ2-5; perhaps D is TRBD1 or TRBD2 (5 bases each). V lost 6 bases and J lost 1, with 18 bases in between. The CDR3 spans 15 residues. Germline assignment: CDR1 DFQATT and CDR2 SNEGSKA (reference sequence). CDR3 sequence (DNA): TGCAGTGCCATCCCCGCCAGGGACCGCCAAGAGACCCAGTACTTC. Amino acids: CSAIPARDRQETQYF.

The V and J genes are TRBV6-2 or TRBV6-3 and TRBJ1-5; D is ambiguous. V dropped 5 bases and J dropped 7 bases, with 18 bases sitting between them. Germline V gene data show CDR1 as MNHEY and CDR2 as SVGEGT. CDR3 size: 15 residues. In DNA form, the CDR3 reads TGTGCCAGCAGTACGAGAGGGAGAGGAGGGCAGCCCCAGCATTTT. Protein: CASSTRGRGGQPQHF.

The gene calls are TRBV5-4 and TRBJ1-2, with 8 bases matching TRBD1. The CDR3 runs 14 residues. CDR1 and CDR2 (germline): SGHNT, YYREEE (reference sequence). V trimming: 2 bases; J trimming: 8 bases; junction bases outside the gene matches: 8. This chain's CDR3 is CASSFDRGEEGYTF. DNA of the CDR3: TGTGCCAGCAGCTTCGACAGGGGCGAGGAGGGCTACACCTTC.

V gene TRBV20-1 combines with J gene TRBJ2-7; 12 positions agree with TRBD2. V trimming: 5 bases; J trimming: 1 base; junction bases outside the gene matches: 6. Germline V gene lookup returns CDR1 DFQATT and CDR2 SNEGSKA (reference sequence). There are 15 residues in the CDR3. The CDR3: CSALTSGGLSYEQYF. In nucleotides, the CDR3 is TGCAGTGCTCTGACTAGCGGGGGATTATCCTACGAGCAGTACTTC.

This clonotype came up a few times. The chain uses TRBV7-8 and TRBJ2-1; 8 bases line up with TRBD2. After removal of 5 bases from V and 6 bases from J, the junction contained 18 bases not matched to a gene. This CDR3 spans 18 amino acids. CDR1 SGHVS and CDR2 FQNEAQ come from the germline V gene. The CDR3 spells CASSPLTARTGGFNEQFF. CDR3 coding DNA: TGTGCCAGCAGCCCCTTGACTGCCCGTACGGGGGGGTTCAATGAGCAGTTCTTC.

In DNA form, the CDR3 reads TGTGCCAGCAGCTTAAAACAGGGTCATGAGCAGTTCTTC. This gives the protein CASSLKQGHEQFF. The V and J genes are TRBV7-2 and TRBJ2-1; tentatively, D is TRBD1 (6 bases). In germline, CDR1 is SGHTA, CDR2 FQGNSA. Trimming cost V 2 bases and J 8 bases, with 10 bases left between them. The CDR3 loop spans 13 amino acids.

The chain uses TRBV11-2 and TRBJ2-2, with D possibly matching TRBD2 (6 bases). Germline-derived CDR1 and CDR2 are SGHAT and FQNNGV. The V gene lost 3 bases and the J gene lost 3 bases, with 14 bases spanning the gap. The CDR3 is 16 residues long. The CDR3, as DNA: TGTGCCAGCAGCTTGATTACGGGGAGGTACACCGGGGAGCTGTTTTTT. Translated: CASSLITGRYTGELFF.

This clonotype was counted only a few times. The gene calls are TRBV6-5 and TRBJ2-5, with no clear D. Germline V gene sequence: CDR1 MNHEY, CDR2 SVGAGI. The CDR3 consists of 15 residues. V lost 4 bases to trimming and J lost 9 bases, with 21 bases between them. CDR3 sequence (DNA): TGTGCCAGCAGTTCTCCCTACACTGCTGAGAAGGCCCAGTACTTC. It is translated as CASSSPYTAEKAQYF.